The TCR beta chain under discussion was sequenced for a study of blood T cells in healthy people across ages. As for the study in general: Template-switching capture recovered about one barcoded beta molecule per two T cells.

PCR was performed a second time for about 6 to 12 cycles using a sample-barcoded 5' primer and a J-beta primer mix. Each CDR3 protein is one row after TCRdb ran MiXCR on the 5' RACE reads. The sample records approximately 940,000 distinct CDR3 sequences, around 48% being singletons. Study-wide points: PBMCs that were unsorted prevented a conclusive naive versus antigen-experienced comparison. Measured against age, TCR beta diversity per million T cells decreased in a roughly linear manner. Those diversity estimates obtained from one million T cells were thought to be underestimates.

Trimming cost V 3 bases and J 2 bases; bases outside gene matches: 13. The CDR3 consists of 20 residues. Concerning this clonotype: Its target is unknown.

The sample consisted of blood. The chain uses TRBV12-3 or TRBV12-4 and TRBJ2-7; 16 bases map to TRBD2. This TCR was recovered from a man aged 25-45 years in good health. The CDR3 DNA reads TGTGCCAGCAGTTTTTTGGTACCGGGACTAGCGGGAGGGAGGGCCTACGAGCAGTACTTC. Amino acids: CASSFLVPGLAGGRAYEQYF.